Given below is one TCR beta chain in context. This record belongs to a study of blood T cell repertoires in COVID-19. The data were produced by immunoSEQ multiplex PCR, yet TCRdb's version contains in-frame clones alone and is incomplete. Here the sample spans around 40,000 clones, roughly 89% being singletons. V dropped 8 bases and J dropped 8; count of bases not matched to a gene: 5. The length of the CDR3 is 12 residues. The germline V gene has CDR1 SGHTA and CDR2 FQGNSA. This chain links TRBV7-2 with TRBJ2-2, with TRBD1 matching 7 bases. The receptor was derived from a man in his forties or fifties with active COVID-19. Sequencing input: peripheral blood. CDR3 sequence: CASEGGRGELFF. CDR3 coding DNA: TGTGCCAGCGAAGGGGGCCGGGGGGAGCTGTTTTTT.